This TCR beta chain was identified during a study of response to subunit inactivated influenza vaccine. TCRdb reprocessed the RT-PCR reads via MiXCR and lists one record per CDR3 protein. The table includes hundreds of thousands of distinct CDR3 sequences, approximately 7.6% detected once. Germline assignment: CDR1 DFQATT and CDR2 SNEGSKA (reference sequence). This CDR3 has 14 amino acids. Trimming took off 3 bases at V and 7 bases at J, with 15 bases between the two ends. V usage is TRBV20-1 and J usage is TRBJ1-4; D gene unclear. The sample here was PBMCs from blood, taken around 25 months after vaccination. The clonotype originates from a man between 50 and 75 years old who received an inactivated influenza vaccine. The DNA for the CDR3 is TGCAGTGCTAGTTCTGGGGAGGGCGTTGAAAAACTGTTTTTT. This gives the protein CSASSGEGVEKLFF.